The 22 T cell receptor beta chains below were found in one sample sequenced in a study of T cells after yellow fever vaccination (dated by TCRdb to between 2018 and 2020). The library came from 5' RACE. Sequencing instrument: Illumina HiSeq 2500. TCRdb took the public reads, trimmed them with fastp at Q25, ran MiXCR for clone calling and kept in-frame beta chains. Every entry covers one CDR3 protein and lists the most common genes and DNA from its rows. The table for this sample lists under 550,000 distinct CDR3 sequences; around a fifth of them were counted only once. Of the sample, about 17% falls within the top ten clones. The intended sense of this specimen's treatment or condition label: live attenuated yellow fever vaccine strain. Sequenced material: PBMCs, taken about 20 days after the first yellow fever vaccination. These receptor sequences come from a man younger than 35 who received the YFV17D yellow fever vaccine.

This clonotype was seen more than once but under ten times. J is TRBJ2-2 and V is TRBV24-1, with 7 nucleotides matching TRBD1. Germline CDR1 is KGHDR and CDR2 is SFDVKD. V lost 6 bases, J lost 1 base, and 1 base stayed unmatched. This CDR3 spans 14 amino acids. The CDR3 DNA reads TGTGCCACCAGTCGACAGGGGAACACCGGGGAGCTGTTTTTT. This translates into CATSRQGNTGELFF.

CDR3 region: CASRPGQPSPYEQYV. The CDR3 DNA is TGTGCCAGCCGACCAGGGCAACCTAGCCCCTACGAGCAGTACGTC. The chain has TRBV27 and TRBJ2-7; D is possibly TRBD1 or TRBD2 (5 bases each). The CDR3 extends over 15 amino acids. The germline V gene encodes CDR1 MNHEY and CDR2 SMNVEV (reference sequence). The V end lost 8 bases, the J end lost 2 bases, and 19 bases lay between the germline ends.

This clonotype showed up just a few times. V is TRBV4-1 and J is TRBJ1-1; 7 bases fit TRBD1. CDR3 length: 15 amino acids. The J segment lost 2 bases and the V segment lost 2 bases, leaving 5 bases of the junction unmatched. Germline V gene data show CDR1 as MGHRA and CDR2 as YSYEKL. Written as DNA, the CDR3 is TGCGCCAGCAGCCAAACCGGGACAGCTAACACTGAAGCTTTCTTT. Protein sequence: CASSQTGTANTEAFF.

This sequence joins TRBV5-6 and TRBJ1-1; D call uncertain. Germline lookup yields CDR1 SGHDT and CDR2 YYEEEE. V dropped 0 bases and J dropped 7 bases, with 13 bases sitting between them. The CDR3 contains 14 residues. The CDR3 is CASSLVEGSLEAFF. For the CDR3, the DNA is TGTGCCAGCAGCTTGGTTGAGGGTTCGCTTGAAGCTTTCTTT.

A few counts support this clonotype. The chain is built from TRBV4-1 and TRBJ2-2, with a tentative D call TRBD2 (6 bases). V shed 4 bases and J shed 1 base, with 13 bases lying between them. The CDR3 extends over 16 amino acids. Germline V gene data show CDR1 as MGHRA and CDR2 as YSYEKL. The CDR3 sequence is CASSPRGMMNTGELFF. The CDR3, as DNA: TGCGCCAGCAGCCCCCGGGGGATGATGAACACCGGGGAGCTGTTTTTT.

The chain carries TRBV4-2 and TRBJ2-1; D remains ambiguous. This CDR3 region has 13 residues. The ends were cut back, 4 bases at V and 4 bases at J, with 8 bases in the middle. The germline CDR1 and CDR2 sequences are LGHNA and YNFKEQ. DNA of the CDR3: TGTGCCAGCAGCCTCACACGGTACAATGAGCAGTTCTTC. Translated, it gives CASSLTRYNEQFF.

The chain links TRBV27 to TRBJ2-7; D possibly matches TRBD1 or TRBD2 (5 bases each). Per germline, CDR1 MNHEY and CDR2 SMNVEV (reference sequence). Trimming took off 1 base at V and 6 bases at J, with 13 bases between the two ends. This CDR3 has 14 residues. CDR3 region: CASSLLAGTREQYF. CDR3 DNA: TGTGCCAGCAGTTTATTGGCAGGGACCCGCGAGCAGTACTTC.

The table lists this clonotype with a few counts. V and J are TRBV6-1 and TRBJ2-3; 13 nucleotides line up with TRBD2. This CDR3 has 15 residues. Per the germline V gene, CDR1 is MNHNS and CDR2 is SASEGT. V shed 7 bases, J shed 4 bases, and the junction held 5 bases outside the gene matches. CDR3 bases: TGTGCCAGCACAAACGGACTAGCGGGGGCAGATACGCAGTATTTT. Protein: CASTNGLAGADTQYF.

This clonotype was picked up many times. The chain links TRBV4-1 to TRBJ2-3; TRBD1 might be the D (6 bases). The CDR3 is made up of 15 amino acids. The V gene's germline CDR1 is MGHRA and CDR2 YSYEKL. The V end lost 4 bases, the J end lost 2 bases, and 13 bases lay between the germline ends. The CDR3 sequence is CASSLVWGLTDTQYF. CDR3 bases: TGCGCCAGCAGCCTTGTGTGGGGGCTCACAGATACGCAGTATTTT.

There are a few counts of this clonotype. This chain links TRBV7-3 with TRBJ2-2; 7 bases are shared with TRBD1. The CDR3 contains 15 residues. V shed 3 bases and J 6 bases; nucleotides not matched to a gene: 7. Germline CDR1 and CDR2: SGHTA and FQGTGA. The CDR3 here is CASSFAGQGAGELFF. The CDR3 nucleotides are TGTGCCAGCAGCTTTGCTGGGCAGGGGGCCGGGGAGCTGTTTTTT.

The sample holds a few counts of this clonotype. V gene TRBV7-2 combines with J gene TRBJ1-4; possible D gene TRBD1, 6 bases. This CDR3 contains 12 residues. The ends were cut back, 10 bases at V and 4 bases at J, with 10 bases in the middle. CDR1 and CDR2 (germline): SGHTA, FQGNSA. CDR3 sequence reads: CATRDNNEKLFF. The DNA for the CDR3 is TGTGCCACCCGGGACAATAATGAAAAACTGTTTTTT.

In DNA form, the CDR3 reads TGTGCCAGCACGGGTCCACCCTTCGAGACCCAGTACTTC. Protein: CASTGPPFETQYF. This chain uses TRBV7-2 with TRBJ2-5; D is unclear. CDR1 and CDR2 (germline): SGHTA, FQGNSA. There are 13 residues in the CDR3. V was pared by 7 bases and J by 5 bases, with 14 bases between.

This clonotype has a handful of counts. J is TRBJ2-3 and V is TRBV7-2, with D possibly TRBD1 on 6 matching bases. V was trimmed by 5 bases and J by 0 bases, leaving 15 bases between them. Germline-derived CDR1 and CDR2 are SGHTA and FQGNSA. The CDR3 is 16 amino acids. The DNA of the CDR3 is TGTGCCAGCAGCCAAGACAGGTTAACTAGCACAGATACGCAGTATTTT. Translated, it gives CASSQDRLTSTDTQYF.

This clonotype was counted a few times. The chain joins TRBV6-6 to TRBJ2-5, with no clear D. V was shortened by 5 bases and J by 5 bases, with 9 bases between the two germline ends. CDR3 size: 12 residues. Germline V gene lookup returns CDR1 MNHNY and CDR2 SVGAGI (reference sequence). The CDR3 is CASSTPGETQYF. CDR3 nucleotide sequence: TGTGCCAGCAGTACCCCAGGCGAGACCCAGTACTTC.

In this sample, this clonotype turned up a few times. The rearrangement uses TRBV5-1 and TRBJ2-7; D perhaps matches TRBD2 (5 bases). The CDR3 has 15 residues. The ends were cut back, 0 bases at V and 3 bases at J, with 13 bases in the middle. Germline CDR1 SGHRS, CDR2 YFSETQ. CDR3 protein: CASSLVPDSGYEQYF. The CDR3 DNA is TGCGCCAGCAGCTTGGTTCCGGACTCTGGCTACGAGCAGTACTTC.

The chain links TRBV20-1 to TRBJ2-7, with 8 positions matching TRBD1. CDR1 is DFQATT and CDR2 is SNEGSKA in the germline V gene (reference sequence). Trimming at V came to 3 bases and at J to 5 bases, leaving 9 bases not matched to a gene. This CDR3 is built from 14 residues. CDR3 sequence (DNA): TGCAGTGCTAGTCGCGGACAGGGTAGCAACGAGCAGTACTTC. It translates to CSASRGQGSNEQYF.

This chain uses TRBV7-9 with TRBJ1-5, with D unresolved. The CDR3 extends over 15 amino acids. V was cut by 0 bases and J by 0 bases, with 6 bases left in between. CDR1 SEHNR and CDR2 FQNEAQ come from the germline V gene (reference sequence). For the CDR3, the DNA is TGTGCCAGCAGCTTAGCACAGTATAGCAATCAGCCCCAGCATTTT. Translating it yields CASSLAQYSNQPQHF.

The V and J genes are TRBV10-3 and TRBJ1-2; D unclear. Trimming shortened V by 10 bases and J by 3 bases, and 15 bases separated the two germline ends. Germline CDR1 reads ENHRY; CDR2 reads SYGVKD. The CDR3 is 13 amino acids. CDR3 protein: CATLAGLDYGYTF. In DNA, the CDR3 is TGTGCCACCTTAGCGGGCCTGGACTATGGCTACACCTTC.

The chain combines TRBV20-1 with TRBJ1-1; the D is unclear. V lost 0 bases to trimming and J lost 2 bases, with 7 bases between them. Looked up from germline, CDR1 is DFQATT and CDR2 is SNEGSKA (reference sequence). The CDR3 has 13 residues. This chain's CDR3 is CSARDTHNTEAFF. The CDR3 bases are TGCAGTGCTAGAGATACCCACAACACTGAAGCTTTCTTT.

This clonotype was seen at least ten times. This chain joins TRBV3-1 and TRBJ1-6, with a tentative D call TRBD1 (5 bases). In germline, CDR1 is LGHDT, CDR2 YNNKEL (reference sequence). V shed 6 bases and J shed 7 bases, with 16 bases lying between them. This CDR3 spans 15 amino acids. The CDR3 region has the DNA TGTGCCAGCAGTCCACCAGCGGGGACGAATTCACCCCTCCACTTT. This translates into CASSPPAGTNSPLHF.

There are many counts of this clonotype. This sequence joins TRBV6-1 and TRBJ1-5; no clear D gene. There are 13 residues in the CDR3. CDR1 is MNHNS, CDR2 SASEGT, per germline. V was shortened by 4 bases and J by 5 bases, with 9 bases between the two germline ends. The CDR3: CASSVGRDQPQHF. For the CDR3, the DNA is TGTGCCAGCAGTGTTGGTAGGGATCAGCCCCAGCATTTT.

As DNA, the CDR3 is TGTGCCAGCAGTTATTCTTCCGGGGCTCGTAGCACCGGGGAGCTGTTTTTT. Translation gives CASSYSSGARSTGELFF. The rearrangement links TRBV6-5 to TRBJ2-2; D tentatively reads TRBD1 or TRBD2 (5 bases each). CDR1 MNHEY and CDR2 SVGAGI come from the germline V gene. Trimming shortened V by 3 bases and J by 4 bases, and 18 bases separated the two germline ends. The CDR3 runs to 17 residues.